A single sample is the source of the 28 T cell receptor beta chains below, sequenced in a study of T cell changes during pregnancy in multiple sclerosis. The method was immunoSEQ multiplex PCR; TCRdb's version includes in-frame clones alone and lacks a portion of them. The table has approximately 41,000 clones, approximately 94% seen once. The sequenced sample was CD4+ T cells from peripheral blood mononuclear cells, obtained in the second trimester of pregnancy. Every receptor here comes from a female donor with multiple sclerosis, enrolled in a pregnancy study.

The chain recombines TRBV6-6 with TRBJ1-1; no reliable D call. With 2 bases removed from V and 0 bases from J, the gap between germline ends came to 7 bases. CDR3 length: 14 residues. Germline V gives CDR1 MNHNY, CDR2 SVGAGI (reference sequence). CDR3 protein: CASSYPTVNTEAFF. The DNA of the CDR3 is TGTGCCAGCAGTTACCCTACAGTGAACACTGAAGCTTTCTTT.

This chain uses TRBV4-2 with TRBJ2-1, with a tentative D call TRBD2 (7 bases). From germline, CDR1 is LGHNA and CDR2 YNFKEQ. V shed 0 bases and J shed 16 bases, with 19 bases lying between them. The CDR3 has 14 amino acids. The CDR3 coding sequence is TGTGCCAGCAGCCAAGATCTGGGAGGGGGGGCCGCATTCTTC. This translates into CASSQDLGGGAAFF.

V usage is TRBV5-1 and J usage is TRBJ2-5, with 9 bases fitting TRBD2. The ends lost 4 bases at V and 4 bases at J; junction bases unmatched: 2. CDR1 and CDR2 (germline): SGHRS, YFSETQ. The CDR3 consists of 13 residues. As DNA, the CDR3 is TGCGCCAGCAGCGGAGCGGGGGGAGAGACCCAGTACTTC. Translation gives CASSGAGGETQYF.

The rearrangement joins TRBV5-4 to TRBJ2-5, with TRBD2 identical over 8 bases. Germline trimming cut 3 bases from V and 1 base from J; bases unmatched to any gene: 8. CDR3 length: 16 amino acids. The germline V gene has CDR1 SGHNT and CDR2 YYREEE (reference sequence). The CDR3 here is CASSSSAGATQETQYF. CDR3 nucleotides: TGTGCCAGCAGCTCCTCAGCGGGAGCCACCCAAGAGACCCAGTACTTC.

This clone was picked up a small number of times. CDR3 sequence: CASSVGGTSGNTIYF. As DNA, the CDR3 is TGTGCCAGCAGCGTCGGGGGGACCTCTGGAAACACCATATATTTT. The chain joins TRBV9 to TRBJ1-3, with D possibly matching TRBD1 (5 bases). Trimming took 2 bases from V and 0 from J, leaving 9 bases between them. CDR1 is SGDLS, CDR2 YYNGEE, per germline. This CDR3 spans 15 amino acids. Looking up the rest from reference TRBV9 and TRBJ1-3 gives the full variable domain: DSGVTQTPKHLITATGQRVTLRCSPRSGDLSVYWYQQSLDQGLQFLIQYYNGEERAKGNILERFSAQQFPDLHSELNLSSLELGDSALYFCASSVGGTSGNTIYFGEGSWLTVV.

The chain uses TRBV28 and TRBJ2-5, with 13 bases aligning to TRBD2. The CDR3 is 19 amino acids. Trimming removed 9 bases from V and 5 bases from J; junction bases left unmatched: 21. CDR1 is MDHEN, CDR2 SYDVKM, per germline. CDR3 DNA sequence: TGTGCCAGTGGGAATAGTGGACTAGCGGGAGCCCCCGGGGTGGAGACCCAGTACTTC. As protein: CASGNSGLAGAPGVETQYF.

The chain links TRBV7-6 to TRBJ2-7; 7 nucleotides align to TRBD2. This CDR3 spans 20 amino acids. The germline gives CDR1 SGHVS, CDR2 FNYEAQ. J gave up 0 bases and V 6 bases, and 23 bases lay outside the gene matches. CDR3 sequence (DNA): TGTGCCAGCAGTCCTGGAGCGGGGCAGGTGATCAACCCGAGCTCCTACGAGCAGTACTTC. It yields the protein CASSPGAGQVINPSSYEQYF.

J is TRBJ1-5 and V is TRBV7-8, with a possible D match to TRBD1 (6 bases). CDR1 and CDR2 (germline): SGHVS, FQNEAQ. The ends were cut back, 2 bases at V and 0 bases at J, with 17 bases in the middle. The CDR3 extends over 18 amino acids. CDR3 protein: CASSLLSTGTSSNQPQHF. CDR3 sequence (DNA): TGTGCCAGCAGCTTATTGTCTACCGGGACAAGTAGCAATCAGCCCCAGCATTTT.

The chain uses TRBV29-1 and TRBJ2-7; TRBD1 agrees at 7 bases. Trimming cost V 5 bases and J 1 base; bases outside gene matches: 5. Germline V gene sequence: CDR1 SQVTM, CDR2 ANQGSEA. The CDR3 is made up of 13 amino acids. The CDR3 region is CSVWGQSSYEQYF. CDR3 nucleotide sequence: TGCAGCGTTTGGGGACAGTCATCCTACGAGCAGTACTTC.

The V and J genes are TRBV6-1 and TRBJ1-3; 8 bases are a match to TRBD1. With V trimmed by 4 bases and J by 4 bases, 12 bases remained unmatched. Germline lookup yields CDR1 MNHNS and CDR2 SASEGT. The CDR3 runs 17 residues. The CDR3: CASSGNSGTGFGNTIYF. Here the CDR3 DNA reads TGTGCCAGCAGTGGAAATTCAGGGACAGGCTTCGGAAACACCATATATTTT.

The genes are TRBV7-3 and TRBJ2-7; possible D gene TRBD2, 6 bases. Per germline, CDR1 SGHTA and CDR2 FQGTGA. The CDR3 length is 14 residues. V lost 0 bases, J lost 5 bases, and 11 bases lay in between. The CDR3 region has the DNA TGTGCCAGCAGCTTAACTGGAGGGTTCAACGAGCAGTACTTC. Translated, it gives CASSLTGGFNEQYF.

This chain uses TRBV28 with TRBJ1-5; no reliable D call. Between the trimmed V and J ends, which lost 3 bases and 7 bases, there was a span of 4 bases. The CDR3 runs to 11 residues. The germline V gene encodes CDR1 MDHEN and CDR2 SYDVKM. As DNA, the CDR3 is TGTGCCAGCAGTTTGGAGCAGCCCCAGCATTTT. It encodes CASSLEQPQHF.

The chain joins TRBV27 to TRBJ2-7, with TRBD1 matching 9 bases. This CDR3 region has 15 residues. Germline V gives CDR1 MNHEY, CDR2 SMNVEV (reference sequence). After removal of 2 bases from V and 7 bases from J, the junction contained 9 bases not matched to a gene. The CDR3, as DNA: TGTGCCAGCAGTTTAACGGGACAGGGAAATTATGAGCAGTACTTC. Residues: CASSLTGQGNYEQYF.

The gene calls are TRBV6-6 and TRBJ2-5, with 8 bases that match TRBD1. The ends lost 2 bases at V and 3 bases at J; junction bases unmatched: 5. Germline V CDR1 and CDR2: MNHNY, SVGAGI (reference sequence). The CDR3 totals 15 residues. CDR3 sequence reads: CASSYRGTGEETQYF. The CDR3 DNA reads TGTGCCAGCAGTTACAGGGGGACAGGTGAAGAGACCCAGTACTTC.

This clone came up once. J is TRBJ2-5 and V is TRBV6-5; the match to TRBD2 covers 11 bases. Germline CDR1 and CDR2: MNHEY and SVGAGI. V dropped 5 bases and J dropped 3; count of bases not matched to a gene: 5. The CDR3 extends over 15 amino acids. CDR3 coding DNA: TGTGCCAGCAGTCTCACGACTAGCGGGGAAGAGACCCAGTACTTC. Its protein product is CASSLTTSGEETQYF.

The J gene is TRBJ2-1, the V gene TRBV29-1, with 10 bases identical to TRBD1. Germline V gene data show CDR1 as SQVTM and CDR2 as ANQGSEA. The CDR3 spans 16 residues. Germline trimming cut 7 bases from V and 12 bases from J; bases unmatched to any gene: 21. CDR3 coding DNA: TGCAGCGCGCCTGGTAGGGGACAGGGGATAATCGGTGGGCAGTTCTTC. Amino acid sequence: CSAPGRGQGIIGGQFF.

V gene TRBV5-6 combines with J gene TRBJ1-1; 8 bases match TRBD1. The CDR3 is 15 residues long. The germline CDR1 and CDR2 sequences are SGHDT and YYEEEE. With V trimmed by 4 bases and J by 1 base, 6 bases remained unmatched. The CDR3 region has the DNA TGTGCCAGCAGCCCAGAGACAGGGGCGAACACTGAAGCTTTCTTT. Translated, it gives CASSPETGANTEAFF. The whole variable domain, remainder taken from reference TRBV5-6 and TRBJ1-1, is DAGVTQSPTHLIKTRGQQVTLRCSPKSGHDTVSWYQQALGQGPQFIFQYYEEEERQRGNFPDRFSGHQFPNYSSELNVNALLLGDSALYLCASSPETGANTEAFFGQGTRLTVV.

This chain links TRBV19 with TRBJ2-7; TRBD1 aligns across 9 bases. V was pared by 3 bases and J by 4 bases, with 4 bases of the junction left unmatched. Germline V CDR1 and CDR2: LNHDA, SQIVND (reference sequence). The CDR3 is made up of 14 amino acids. The DNA for the CDR3 is TGTGCCAGTAGTATTCGACAGGGGGGATACGAGCAGTACTTC. Amino acids: CASSIRQGGYEQYF.

This sequence joins TRBV18 and TRBJ2-1; D remains unclear. CDR3 length equals 15 residues. V was cut by 3 bases and J by 7 bases, with 16 bases left in between. CDR1 and CDR2 (germline): KGHSH, LQKENI. DNA for the CDR3: TGTGCCAGCTCACCTCCCGAAGGCGGTCGGAATGAGCAGTTCTTC. Translating gives CASSPPEGGRNEQFF.

V gene TRBV7-9 combines with J gene TRBJ2-7, with 7 bases fitting TRBD2. Germline V lookup: CDR1 SEHNR, CDR2 FQNEAQ (reference sequence). This CDR3 has 15 amino acids. With 0 bases clipped from V and 3 bases from J, the junction kept 5 bases outside the gene matches. CDR3 protein: CASSLAGAGRYEQYF. In DNA form, the CDR3 reads TGTGCCAGCAGCTTAGCGGGAGCGGGGCGCTACGAGCAGTACTTC.

The chain is built from TRBV2 and TRBJ2-5; 7 bases align to TRBD1. CDR1 is SNHLY, CDR2 FYNNEI, per germline. The CDR3 runs 13 residues. The V segment lost 5 bases and the J segment 4 bases; nucleotides outside the gene matches: 4. In nucleotides, the CDR3 is TGTGCCAGCAGTCTGGGACAGATAGAGACCCAGTACTTC. Translated, it gives CASSLGQIETQYF.

The chain couples TRBV28 to TRBJ2-7, with D maybe TRBD1 (6 bases). Germline V gene sequence: CDR1 MDHEN, CDR2 SYDVKM. The CDR3 totals 14 residues. The germline V and J ends were trimmed by 7 bases and 0 bases, with 13 bases remaining between them. The chain's CDR3 is CASTEGVSSYEQYF. In nucleotides, the CDR3 is TGTGCCAGCACAGAGGGGGTAAGCTCCTACGAGCAGTACTTC. Combining the CDR3 with reference TRBV28 and TRBJ2-7 gives the whole variable domain DVKVTQSSRYLVKRTGEKVFLECVQDMDHENMFWYRQDPGLGLRLIYFSYDVKMKEKGDIPEGYSVSREKKERFSLILESASTNQTSMYLCASTEGVSSYEQYFGPGTRLTVT.

This chain uses TRBV6-1 with TRBJ1-2, with TRBD1 matching 8 bases. Losses at the gene ends were 4 bases for V and 7 bases for J; bases not matched to a gene: 8. There are 14 residues in the CDR3. The V gene's germline CDR1 is MNHNS and CDR2 SASEGT. In nucleotides, the CDR3 is TGTGCCAGCAGTGCCGGGACAGGTGAGGTTGGCTACACCTTC. This gives the protein CASSAGTGEVGYTF.

This chain uses TRBV12-5 with TRBJ2-7, with a tentative D call TRBD2 (7 bases). The V end lost 0 bases, the J end lost 3 bases, and 24 bases lay between the germline ends. The CDR3 spans 19 residues. Germline values: CDR1 LGHNT, CDR2 FRNRAP. The chain's CDR3 is CASGLVLTPRRGAGYEQYF. The CDR3 DNA sequence: TGTGCTAGTGGTTTGGTCCTAACGCCACGACGGGGGGCGGGCTACGAGCAGTACTTC.

The chain joins TRBV6-1 to TRBJ2-5; 11 nucleotides agree with TRBD2. The V gene's germline CDR1 is MNHNS and CDR2 SASEGT. The CDR3 has 19 amino acids. The trim removed 2 bases at V and 4 bases at J, leaving 15 bases unmatched. This chain's CDR3 is CASSEFGPGLAVLPETQYF. CDR3 nucleotide sequence: TGTGCCAGCAGTGAATTTGGGCCGGGACTAGCGGTTTTGCCAGAGACCCAGTACTTC.

The rearrangement uses TRBV23-1 and TRBJ1-1, with 8 positions matching TRBD1. TRBV23-1 falls under the ORF class, with uncertain function. The CDR3 is made up of 13 amino acids. With 7 bases clipped from V and 2 bases from J, the junction kept 3 bases outside the gene matches. As DNA, the CDR3 is TGCGCCAGCATCGACAGGGGAAACACTGAAGCTTTCTTT. Encoded protein: CASIDRGNTEAFF.

The chain links TRBV30 to TRBJ2-1; D not certain. This CDR3 contains 11 residues. The germline V and J ends were trimmed by 6 bases and 13 bases, with 16 bases remaining between them. CDR1 GTSNPN and CDR2 SVGIG come from the germline V gene (reference sequence). This chain's CDR3 is CACLSDSPQFF. The DNA of the CDR3 is TGTGCCTGCTTGTCCGACTCTCCCCAGTTCTTC. Full variable domain (remainder filled in from reference TRBV30 and TRBJ2-1): SQTIHQWPATLVQPVGSPLSLECTVEGTSNPNLYWYRQAAGRGLQLLFYSVGIGQISSEVPQNLSASRPQDRQFILSSKKLLLSDSGFYLCACLSDSPQFFGPGTRLTVL.

This chain uses TRBV7-2 with TRBJ2-5; D perhaps matches TRBD2 (5 bases). The length of the CDR3 is 14 residues. Germline V gene lookup returns CDR1 SGHTA and CDR2 FQGNSA. V shed 6 bases and J shed 1 base, with 12 bases lying between them. Here the CDR3 DNA reads TGTGCCAGCAGTCCTGGAGGCACCCAAGAGACCCAGTACTTC. This sequence encodes CASSPGGTQETQYF.